The source of this T cell receptor (beta chain) is a study of technical replicates of blood from a few donors. V shed 0 bases, J shed 4 bases, and the junction held 3 bases outside the gene matches. Germline CDR1 SGHRS, CDR2 YFSETQ. The CDR3 runs to 15 residues. Measured with immunoSEQ multiplex PCR; TCRdb has only the in-frame clones, and not every one. The sample includes fewer than 80,000 clones, roughly 89% of them seen just once. This sequence joins TRBV5-1 and TRBJ1-4; TRBD1 matches 7 bases. This receptor was obtained from a human donor in good health. Some clones in this sample may be carry-over from other donors' samples. The sequenced sample was PBMCs. CDR3 sequence reads: CASSLEGAINEKLFF. CDR3 nucleotide sequence: TGCGCCAGCAGCTTGGAGGGGGCGATTAATGAAAAACTGTTTTTT.